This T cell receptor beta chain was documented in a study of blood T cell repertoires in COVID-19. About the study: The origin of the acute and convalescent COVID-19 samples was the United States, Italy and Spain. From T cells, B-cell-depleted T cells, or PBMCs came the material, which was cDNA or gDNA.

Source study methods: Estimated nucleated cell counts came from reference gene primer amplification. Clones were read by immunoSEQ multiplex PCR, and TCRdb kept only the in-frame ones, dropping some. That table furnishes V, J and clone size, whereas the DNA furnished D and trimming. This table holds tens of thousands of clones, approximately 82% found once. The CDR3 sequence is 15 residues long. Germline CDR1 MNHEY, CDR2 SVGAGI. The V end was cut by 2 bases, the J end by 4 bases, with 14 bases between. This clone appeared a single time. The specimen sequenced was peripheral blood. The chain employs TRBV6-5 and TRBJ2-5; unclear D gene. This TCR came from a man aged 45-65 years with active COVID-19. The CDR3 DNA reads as TGTGCCAGCAGTTACCTGGGTCGTCCGGGAGAGACCCAGTACTTC. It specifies CASSYLGRPGETQYF.